One T cell receptor (beta chain) is described in this entry. Its cognate antigen is unknown. The data stem from a study of cytomegalovirus exposure and HLA in healthy donors. Study-level information: In a previous analysis, 117 million unique TCR beta sequences were found from 150 million to 200 million T cells. Notes on the study in general: About 90% or about 30% of the time was how often most TCR beta V segments were productive, according to an earlier analysis.

CDR3 length: 14 amino acids. Trimming took 3 bases from V and 3 from J; bases not matched to a gene: 2. Looked up from germline, CDR1 is SGHRS and CDR2 is YFSETQ. Primers for the PCR totalled 60 Vbeta and 13 Jbeta. Clones were sequenced by immunoSEQ multiplex PCR, and TCRdb holds only the in-frame ones, with some missing. The sample yields approximately 70,000 clones, of which the top ten take up roughly 4.7%. This chain links TRBV5-1 with TRBJ2-1; 8 nucleotides match TRBD1. The sequence was collected from a woman in her thirties or forties in good health and CMV-seropositive. Sequencing was carried out using PBMCs. The CDR3 DNA is TGCGCCAGCAGCTCCACAGGGGGCTACAATGAGCAGTTCTTC. Amino acids: CASSSTGGYNEQFF.